Included here is one T cell receptor beta chain sequence, with context. The target antigen is unknown. This record belongs to a study of T cells in Graves' hyperthyroidism and ophthalmopathy. Looking at the study overall: Once the initial diagnosis was made, peripheral blood was obtained before any treatment. Overall study results and limits: Most thyroid clonotypes expanded above 0.001 were also detected in blood.

There were TCR beta CDR3 regions amplified from RNA transcripts. The study used the HTBI primer set for a first-round RT-PCR of the TCR CDR3. TCRdb re-called the multiplex PCR reads through MiXCR, storing one row per CDR3 protein. The data show hundreds of thousands of distinct CDR3 sequences, less than 20% seen once. Uncontrolled infection, other autoimmune disease, pregnancy or lactation barred patients from enrollment. This CDR3 is built from 15 residues. The germline V gene has CDR1 MNHEY and CDR2 SMNVEV (reference sequence). Trimming pared 2 bases from V and 0 bases from J, leaving 10 bases between.

The rearrangement joins TRBV27 to TRBJ1-1; D is possibly TRBD1 (6 bases). The sample comprised blood. The receptor was derived from a woman aged 18-29 years with Graves' hyperthyroidism. CDR3 amino acids: CASSLTGRMNTEAFF. In nucleotides, the CDR3 is TGTGCCAGCAGTTTAACAGGGCGAATGAACACTGAAGCTTTCTTT.